This is a list of T cell receptor beta chains from one sample in a study of T cell responses to AZD1222 COVID-19 vaccine. Method: immunoSEQ multiplex PCR; TCRdb's copy keeps in-frame clones and lacks some. The sample carries over 150,000 clones, around 89% recorded once. The sequenced sample was peripheral blood, obtained on day 0 of AZD1222 vaccination. The receptor source for this set is an adult in good health. Both conserved end residues are part of each CDR3. The order of the fields is clone size, D gene, V gene, J gene, CDR3 protein, CDR3 DNA. D genes are given only for firm matches. The listing skips clone size in some rows; elsewhere it reads once, few, many or a size class.

NA,NA,TRBV28,TRBJ1-2,CASSLFQAGYGYTF,TGTGCCAGCAGTTTATTTCAAGCAGGGTATGGCTACACCTTC
NA,NA,TRBV2,TRBJ1-5,CASRPRSNQPQHF,TGTGCCAGCAGACCTAGGAGCAATCAGCCCCAGCATTTT
NA,TRBD1,TRBV6-5,TRBJ1-5,CAGEQGAGQPQHF,TGTGCCGGCGAACAGGGGGCAGGTCAGCCCCAGCATTTT
NA,TRBD1,TRBV30,TRBJ1-5,CAWSPRTGANQPQHF,TGTGCCTGGAGTCCCCGTACAGGGGCAAATCAGCCCCAGCATTTT
NA,NA,TRBV7-2,TRBJ1-4,CASSWAGNEKLFF,TGTGCCAGCAGCTGGGCAGGGAACGAAAAACTGTTTTTT
NA,NA,TRBV10-3,TRBJ2-1,CAISEFATSSSYNEQFF,TGTGCCATCAGTGAATTCGCCACCTCGAGCTCCTACAATGAGCAGTTCTTC
NA,NA,TRBV7-2,TRBJ2-3,CASSSHTSPDTQYF,TGTGCCAGCAGCTCCCACACTAGCCCAGATACGCAGTATTTT
NA,TRBD1,TRBV5-8,TRBJ1-5,CASSPSPTGAYSNQPQHF,TGTGCCAGCAGCCCCTCACCGACAGGGGCTTATAGCAATCAGCCCCAGCATTTT
NA,NA,TRBV7-2,TRBJ1-5,CASSLEVTADQPQHF,TGTGCCAGCAGCTTAGAGGTTACAGCCGATCAGCCCCAGCATTTT
NA,NA,TRBV6-5,TRBJ2-7,CASSYSASREQYF,TGTGCCAGCAGTTACTCGGCTAGTCGCGAGCAGTACTTC
NA,TRBD1,TRBV28,TRBJ2-5,CASSLVGTGLQETQYF,TGTGCCAGCAGTTTAGTTGGGACAGGGTTACAAGAGACCCAGTACTTC
NA,TRBD2,TRBV7-2,TRBJ2-1,CASSLNPSGSSYNEQFF,TGTGCCAGCAGCCTAAACCCTAGCGGAAGCTCCTACAATGAGCAGTTCTTC
NA,TRBD1,TRBV30,TRBJ2-7,CAWSRDRVRSLGEQYF,TGTGCCTGGAGTCGGGACAGGGTCCGATCACTGGGGGAGCAGTACTTC
NA,NA,TRBV5-3,TRBJ1-2,CARSLGTGGYGYTF,TGTGCCAGAAGCTTGGGAACCGGGGGCTATGGCTACACCTTC
NA,NA,TRBV28,TRBJ2-2,CASSLGHTGELFF,TGTGCCAGCAGTTTAGGCCACACCGGGGAGCTGTTTTTT
NA,TRBD2,TRBV4-2,TRBJ2-7,CASSQTASGSDEQYF,TGTGCCAGCAGCCAAACGGCTAGCGGGAGTGACGAGCAGTACTTC
NA,NA,TRBV19,TRBJ1-5,CASSNRGETFNQPQHF,TGTGCCAGTTCTAATCGGGGGGAGACCTTCAATCAGCCCCAGCATTTT
NA,NA,TRBV6-2/TRBV6-3,TRBJ1-1,CASSSQGNTEAFF,TGTGCCAGCAGCTCACAGGGGAACACTGAAGCTTTCTTT
NA,TRBD1,TRBV28,TRBJ2-7,CASRRTGAREQYF,TGTGCCAGCAGGCGGACAGGGGCGAGGGAGCAGTACTTC
NA,NA,TRBV7-8,TRBJ1-2,CASSPPMEGNYGYTF,TGTGCCAGCAGCCCCCCTATGGAAGGAAACTATGGCTACACCTTC
NA,NA,TRBV28,TRBJ1-6,CASTRDGNSPLHF,TGTGCCAGCACCCGGGACGGTAATTCACCCCTCCACTTT
NA,TRBD1,TRBV11-2,TRBJ2-7,CASSFDRGVEQYF,TGTGCCAGCAGCTTCGACAGGGGGGTCGAGCAGTACTTC
NA,TRBD1,TRBV30,TRBJ1-5,CAWSATSGQGVQPQHF,TGTGCCTGGAGTGCCACCTCCGGTCAGGGGGTTCAGCCCCAGCATTTT
once,NA,TRBV27,TRBJ1-1,CASSSDQTRNTEAFF,TGTGCCAGCAGCTCAGACCAAACGAGGAACACTGAAGCTTTCTTT
NA,NA,TRBV4-3,TRBJ1-6,CASSPQNGMTNNSPLHF,TGCGCCAGCAGCCCACAAAACGGAATGACCAATAATTCACCCCTCCACTTT
NA,TRBD1,TRBV19,TRBJ1-6,CASRVQGADNSPLHF,TGTGCCAGTAGGGTACAGGGGGCAGACAATTCACCCCTCCACTTT
NA,NA,TRBV27,TRBJ2-1,CASSLRRQIEAYNEQFF,TGTGCCAGCAGTTTGAGAAGGCAGATAGAGGCCTACAATGAGCAGTTCTTC
NA,NA,TRBV6-2/TRBV6-3,TRBJ2-3,CASSPGDLDTDTQYF,TGTGCCAGCAGCCCGGGAGACCTGGATACAGATACGCAGTATTTT
NA,NA,TRBV24-1,TRBJ1-2,CATSDTGSGGYTF,TGTGCCACCAGTGATACGGGGTCGGGTGGCTACACCTTC
NA,NA,TRBV14,TRBJ2-1,CASSLSGRDEQFF,TGTGCCAGCAGCCTTTCAGGTCGGGATGAGCAGTTCTTC
NA,TRBD2,TRBV4-1,TRBJ2-1,CASSPPRAGGAYNEQFF,TGCGCCAGCAGCCCTCCACGAGCGGGGGGCGCCTACAATGAGCAGTTCTTC
NA,NA,TRBV6-1,TRBJ1-2,CASSENEGVYGYTF,TGTGCCAGCAGTGAAAATGAGGGGGTGTATGGCTACACCTTC
NA,NA,TRBV30,TRBJ2-7,CAWTLPGGYEQYF,TGTGCCTGGACCTTGCCCGGGGGCTACGAGCAGTACTTC
NA,NA,TRBV7-2,TRBJ2-3,CASSFSDTQYF,TGTGCCAGCAGCTTTTCAGATACGCAGTATTTT
NA,TRBD1,TRBV20-1,TRBJ1-5,CSASPPPGTALYSNQPQHF,TGCAGTGCTAGTCCCCCCCCCGGGACAGCCTTATATAGCAATCAGCCCCAGCATTTT
NA,TRBD2,TRBV14,TRBJ2-1,CASSPRSGLAGVSAYNEQFF,TGTGCCAGCAGCCCCCGGTCAGGACTAGCGGGAGTTTCGGCCTACAATGAGCAGTTCTTC
NA,NA,TRBV29-1,TRBJ1-2,CSVDSTQRGDYGYTF,TGCAGCGTTGACTCGACTCAGAGGGGCGACTATGGCTACACCTTC
NA,NA,TRBV5-4,TRBJ1-2,CASSFKGLDYGYTF,TGTGCCAGCAGCTTTAAGGGTTTAGACTATGGCTACACCTTC
NA,NA,TRBV7-2,TRBJ1-5,CASSHDASSNQPQHF,TGTGCCAGCAGCCACGACGCAAGTAGCAATCAGCCCCAGCATTTT
NA,NA,TRBV3-1/TRBV3-2,TRBJ2-5,CASSRTALQETQYF,TGTGCCAGCAGCAGGACAGCTCTACAAGAGACCCAGTACTTC
NA,NA,TRBV27,TRBJ2-4,CASSSGGALGIQYF,TGTGCCAGCAGTTCCGGGGGAGCCTTAGGTATTCAGTACTTC
NA,NA,TRBV5-4,TRBJ2-2,CASSQGYRDFTGELFF,TGTGCCAGCAGCCAGGGATACAGGGACTTCACCGGGGAGCTGTTTTTT
NA,TRBD2,TRBV28,TRBJ2-7,CASKGLADEQYF,TGTGCCAGCAAAGGACTAGCGGACGAGCAGTACTTC
NA,TRBD1,TRBV9,TRBJ1-6,CASSLTGGYGNSPLHF,TGTGCCAGCAGTCTGACAGGGGGCTACGGTAATTCACCCCTCCACTTT
NA,TRBD2,TRBV7-3,TRBJ2-7,CASSSSAASGRYEQYF,TGTGCCAGCAGCTCCAGCGCGGCTAGCGGGCGTTACGAGCAGTACTTC
NA,TRBD1,TRBV3-1/TRBV3-2,TRBJ1-2,CASSQVPDRVYGYTF,TGTGCCAGCAGCCAAGTCCCGGACAGGGTCTATGGCTACACCTTC
NA,TRBD1,TRBV30,TRBJ1-6,CAWRTGGEAPLHF,TGTGCCTGGAGAACAGGGGGGGAGGCACCCCTCCACTTT
NA,NA,TRBV5-6,TRBJ1-2,CASSLTGIGYTF,TGTGCCAGCAGCTTGACAGGGATCGGCTACACCTTC
NA,TRBD2,TRBV7-6,TRBJ2-1,CASSFSPTSGGASEQFF,TGTGCCAGCAGCTTCTCTCCGACTAGCGGGGGGGCCAGTGAGCAGTTCTTC
NA,NA,TRBV6-5,TRBJ1-6,CASNQQGGNNSPLHF,TGTGCCAGCAACCAACAAGGTGGGAATAATTCACCCCTCCACTTT
NA,NA,TRBV18,TRBJ2-7,CASSPQSERYEQYF,TGTGCCAGCTCACCACAGTCTGAGCGGTACGAGCAGTACTTC
NA,TRBD2,TRBV12-5,TRBJ2-5,CASGFPETSGRETQYF,TGTGCTAGTGGTTTCCCCGAGACTAGCGGGAGGGAGACCCAGTACTTC
few,TRBD1,TRBV6-5,TRBJ1-3,CASSSQGASGNTIYF,TGTGCCAGCAGTTCACAGGGGGCTTCTGGAAACACCATATATTTT
once,NA,TRBV6-2/TRBV6-3,TRBJ2-1,CASSYRGSPYNEQFF,TGTGCCAGCAGTTACAGGGGCAGCCCTTACAATGAGCAGTTCTTC
medium-sized,TRBD1,TRBV6-4,TRBJ1-2,CAGPNRGFYGYTF,TGTGCCGGACCTAACAGGGGGTTCTATGGCTACACCTTC
NA,NA,TRBV3-1/TRBV3-2,TRBJ2-3,CASTLGGGGTDTQYF,TGTGCCAGCACCCTGGGCGGTGGGGGCACAGATACGCAGTATTTT